What follows is one TCR beta chain and its context. Its antigen is undetermined. A J-beta primer mix and a sample-barcoded 5' primer were used in a second PCR of about 6 to 12 cycles. TCRdb processed the 5' RACE reads anew with MiXCR; each CDR3 protein has one entry. The sample lists about 640,000 distinct CDR3 sequences; around two fifths were seen once. The data stem from a study of blood T cells in healthy people across ages. Points from the study as a whole: Aged donors had fewer naive CD4+ cells and lower diversity than long-lived donors. Researchers report that TCR beta diversity correlated strongly with naive T cell percentage.

Germline V gene data show CDR1 as SGHTA and CDR2 as FQGNSA. This CDR3 spans 15 amino acids. Sequenced sample: blood. The V call is TRBV7-2, the J call TRBJ2-5; the match to TRBD1 covers 9 bases. The last part of the DNA fits TRBJ2-7 better; the J call may be wrong. The sequence was collected from a man older than 75 in good health. CDR3 residues: CASSSSGTGRNEQYF. The DNA for the CDR3 is TGTGCCAGCAGCTCATCCGGGACAGGGAGGAACGAGCAGTACTTC.